These 3 T cell receptor beta chains were all obtained from the same sample, sequenced in a study of blood T cell repertoires in COVID-19. The repertoire was sequenced with immunoSEQ multiplex PCR; TCRdb's copy has only in-frame clones and lacks some. The sample lists more than 110,000 clones, around 89% seen once, with 9.5% to 11% in the top ten. Sequencing was done on a sample of peripheral blood. The source is a woman aged 80 or older with acute or convalescent COVID-19.

V usage is TRBV19 and J usage is TRBJ2-7; 13 bases are shared with TRBD2. The CDR3 runs 16 residues. The germline V gene has CDR1 LNHDA and CDR2 SQIVND (reference sequence). V lost 10 bases to trimming and J lost 1 base; unmatched junction nucleotides: 10. The CDR3 DNA reads TGTGCCACCCGACTAGCGGGGGGATCTGGTTCCTACGAGCAGTACTTC. Translating it yields CATRLAGGSGSYEQYF.

Regarding this clone: Other DNA sequences within the sample encode an identical CDR3. V gene TRBV20-1 combines with J gene TRBJ1-2; a weak D match, TRBD1 (6 bases). The CDR3 is made up of 11 amino acids. CDR1 DFQATT and CDR2 SNEGSKA come from the germline V gene (reference sequence). Trimming took off 6 bases at V and 4 bases at J, with 9 bases between the two ends. The CDR3 reads CSASDSYGYTF. CDR3 nucleotide sequence: TGCAGTGCATCGGACAGCTATGGCTACACCTTC.

This chain joins TRBV9 and TRBJ1-3; D possibly corresponds to TRBD1 (5 bases). Trimming took 4 bases from V and 6 from J, leaving 14 bases between them. The germline gives CDR1 SGDLS, CDR2 YYNGEE. CDR3 size: 14 residues. CDR3 protein: CASSLGGGENTIYF. As DNA, the CDR3 is TGTGCCAGCAGCCTTGGGGGAGGAGAAAACACCATATATTTT.